These 28 T cell receptor beta chains were sequenced from one sample in a study of beta chain features in type 1 diabetes. Study conclusions and caveats: Shortening of TCRB CDR3s, moderate but significant, appeared in all four CD4+ subsets of Type 1 diabetes patients.

Antigens for these TCRs are unknown. Isolated RNA was reverse transcribed in full, so expressed TCRB transcripts were sequenced. Measured with immunoSEQ multiplex PCR; TCRdb has only the in-frame clones, and not every one. The table has roughly 290,000 clones, over 12% seen once; the top ten hold roughly 0.015%. The specimen was naive CD4+ T cells from blood. Receptor source: a man younger than 30 with type 1 diabetes.

The V and J genes are TRBV29-1 and TRBJ2-1; 11 bases fit TRBD1. Per the germline V gene, CDR1 is SQVTM and CDR2 is ANQGSEA. CDR3 size: 13 residues. Trimming cost V 6 bases and J 5 bases; bases outside gene matches: 3. The CDR3 nucleotides read TGCAGCGTGAGGGACAGGGGGAACAATGAGCAGTTCTTC. Translated: CSVRDRGNNEQFF.

The gene calls are TRBV11-3 and TRBJ2-6; tentative D call: TRBD1 (6 bases). The CDR3 runs 15 residues. Germline assignment: CDR1 SGHNT and CDR2 YENEEA. Trimming left V 5 bases short and J 0 bases short, with 8 bases between. CDR3 residues: CASSGGSSGANVLTF. The CDR3 coding sequence is TGTGCCAGCAGCGGGGGCAGCTCTGGGGCCAACGTCCTGACTTTC.

This sequence joins TRBV28 and TRBJ2-7; D may be TRBD2 (5 bases). Trimming pared 9 bases from V and 4 bases from J, leaving 10 bases between. The CDR3 contains 11 residues. CDR1 is MDHEN, CDR2 SYDVKM, per germline. The CDR3 sequence is CASTRRYEQYF. CDR3 nucleotide sequence: TGTGCCAGTACCAGGAGGTACGAGCAGTACTTC.

This clone was recorded a few times. V usage is TRBV30 and J usage is TRBJ1-1, with 8 positions matching TRBD1. The CDR3 contains 14 residues. From germline, CDR1 is GTSNPN and CDR2 SVGIG (reference sequence). Trimming at V came to 3 bases and at J to 5 bases, leaving 8 bases not matched to a gene. DNA of the CDR3: TGTGCCTGGAGGGGGACAGGTCGGTGGACTGAAGCTTTCTTT. This translates into CAWRGTGRWTEAFF.

This clone showed up just a few times. The chain combines TRBV25-1 with TRBJ1-2; D is possibly TRBD1 (5 bases). Trimming took off 5 bases at V and 3 bases at J, with 16 bases between the two ends. From germline, CDR1 is MGHDK and CDR2 SYGVNS. The CDR3 is made up of 15 amino acids. CDR3 in DNA: TGTGCCAGCAGTCCCCTCGGGGGGGAGCACTATGGCTACACCTTC. Its translation is CASSPLGGEHYGYTF.

This clone was seen a handful of times. The V gene is TRBV28, the J gene TRBJ2-1, with 10 positions matching TRBD2. The J segment lost 4 bases and the V segment lost 5 bases, leaving 5 bases of the junction unmatched. Per the germline V gene, CDR1 is MDHEN and CDR2 is SYDVKM. This CDR3 is built from 15 residues. The DNA for the CDR3 is TGTGCCAGCAGTCAAACTAGCGGGATTTACAATGAGCAGTTCTTC. Residues: CASSQTSGIYNEQFF.

This clone was seen a handful of times. The rearrangement uses TRBV25-1 and TRBJ2-5, with 7 nucleotides matching TRBD2. Germline V gives CDR1 MGHDK, CDR2 SYGVNS. V was clipped by 6 bases and J by 11 bases; unmatched bases: 9. The CDR3 runs to 12 residues. CDR3 region: CASRPTGGAQYF. The CDR3, as DNA: TGTGCCAGCAGACCTACGGGGGGAGCTCAGTACTTC.

The chain uses TRBV6-5 and TRBJ2-5; D possibly corresponds to TRBD2 (5 bases). The V end was cut by 2 bases, the J end by 5 bases, with 9 bases between. The CDR3 is 13 amino acids. Germline V gene data show CDR1 as MNHEY and CDR2 as SVGAGI. In DNA, the CDR3 is TGTGCCAGCAGTTACACCCTAGCCGAGACCCAGTACTTC. Its translation is CASSYTLAETQYF.

The chain has TRBV30 and TRBJ1-4, with 7 bases identical to TRBD1. J lost 8 bases, V lost 5 bases, and 11 bases had no gene match. CDR3 length equals 14 residues. Germline lookup yields CDR1 GTSNPN and CDR2 SVGIG (reference sequence). DNA of the CDR3: TGTGCCTGGCGCGGGACAGCCAGAAAAGAAAAACTGTTTTTT. Its translation is CAWRGTARKEKLFF.

The gene calls are TRBV11-2 and TRBJ2-7, with 13 bases fitting TRBD2. Germline loops: CDR1 SGHAT, CDR2 FQNNGV. The CDR3 is 14 amino acids. With V trimmed by 5 bases and J by 7 bases, 5 bases remained unmatched. This CDR3 is CASSTGLAGREQYF. The DNA for the CDR3 is TGTGCCAGCAGCACGGGACTAGCGGGGCGTGAGCAGTACTTC.

The table lists this clone with a few counts. The genes are TRBV4-2 and TRBJ2-6, with TRBD2 as a possible D gene (5 bases). Germline-derived CDR1 and CDR2 are LGHNA and YNFKEQ. The CDR3 has 20 residues. The V end lost 4 bases, the J end lost 0 bases, and 22 bases lay between the germline ends. CDR3 in amino acids: CASSPEDFGPARSGANVLTF. Written as DNA, the CDR3 is TGTGCCAGCAGCCCTGAGGACTTTGGGCCGGCGCGCTCTGGGGCCAACGTCCTGACTTTC.

The chain has TRBV30 and TRBJ2-7, with 7 positions matching TRBD1. Germline CDR1 GTSNPN, CDR2 SVGIG (reference sequence). Trimming cost V 4 bases and J 6 bases; bases outside gene matches: 6. This CDR3 is 12 amino acids long. The chain's CDR3 is CAWTNRGTEQYF. The CDR3 DNA is TGTGCCTGGACAAACAGGGGAACCGAGCAGTACTTC.

Worth noting for this clone: The same CDR3 is also encoded by other DNA sequences in this sample. This rearrangement joins TRBV29-1 to TRBJ1-1; D is uncertain. V lost 6 bases and J lost 0, with 11 bases in between. The germline CDR1 and CDR2 sequences are SQVTM and ANQGSEA. The CDR3 totals 13 residues. DNA of the CDR3: TGCAGCGTGGCGGGCGTTATGAACACTGAAGCTTTCTTT. Encoded protein: CSVAGVMNTEAFF.

The V call is TRBV6-5, the J call TRBJ1-1; D perhaps matches TRBD1 (5 bases). Per the germline V gene, CDR1 is MNHEY and CDR2 is SVGAGI. Between the trimmed V and J ends, which lost 7 bases and 8 bases, there was a span of 23 bases. The CDR3 has 15 amino acids. The DNA of the CDR3 is TGTGCCAGCAAGGGACTCGGGGGAGAATCGGCCGAAGCTTTCTTT. Protein product: CASKGLGGESAEAFF.

This clone has more than one count but fewer than ten. The rearrangement joins TRBV25-1 to TRBJ2-7; 10 bases match TRBD1. Trimming at V came to 1 base and at J to 1 base, leaving 7 bases not matched to a gene. Germline CDR1 is MGHDK and CDR2 is SYGVNS. The CDR3 contains 17 residues. CDR3 loop: CASSEFLPGQGSYEQYF. DNA for the CDR3: TGTGCCAGCAGTGAATTTCTACCGGGACAGGGGTCCTACGAGCAGTACTTC.

This clone turned up a few times. This chain links TRBV9 with TRBJ1-1; D uncertain. The CDR3 totals 16 residues. CDR1 SGDLS and CDR2 YYNGEE come from the germline V gene. Trimming left V 0 bases short and J 4 bases short, with 16 bases between. In nucleotides, the CDR3 is TGTGCCAGCAGCGTAGTTCTCCCGGGAGTTGGCACTGAAGCTTTCTTT. Its translation is CASSVVLPGVGTEAFF.

This rearrangement joins TRBV30 to TRBJ2-3, with TRBD2 identical over 9 bases. Germline values: CDR1 GTSNPN, CDR2 SVGIG (reference sequence). Germline trimming cut 3 bases from V and 4 bases from J; bases unmatched to any gene: 8. The CDR3 loop spans 15 amino acids. The CDR3 sequence: CAWSSAGGPSDTQYF. CDR3 sequence (DNA): TGTGCCTGGAGCTCTGCGGGGGGGCCGTCAGATACGCAGTATTTT.

This chain uses TRBV11-2 with TRBJ1-1; the D is unclear. The V end was cut by 1 base, the J end by 11 bases, with 17 bases between. The CDR3 consists of 14 residues. CDR1 is SGHAT and CDR2 is FQNNGV in the germline V gene. The CDR3: CASSLGPGRARAFF. In DNA, the CDR3 is TGTGCCAGCAGCTTAGGCCCGGGGAGGGCGAGGGCTTTCTTT.

The gene calls are TRBV14 and TRBJ2-1; D is perhaps TRBD1 (7 bases). V lost 5 bases, J lost 4 bases, and 15 bases lay in between. The CDR3 is 15 amino acids. Germline CDR1 SGHDN, CDR2 FVKESK. CDR3 amino acids: CASSSASGGYNEQFF. CDR3 coding DNA: TGTGCCAGCAGCTCGGCCTCAGGGGGGTACAATGAGCAGTTCTTC. Looking up the rest from reference TRBV14 and TRBJ2-1 gives the full variable domain: EAGVTQFPSHSVIEKGQTVTLRCDPISGHDNLYWYRRVMGKEIKFLLHFVKESKQDESGMPNNRFLAERTGGTYSTLKVQPAELEDSGVYFCASSSASGGYNEQFFGPGTRLTVL.

This clone turned up a few times. The V call is TRBV4-1, the J call TRBJ1-4, with D unresolved. The ends were cut back, 4 bases at V and 0 bases at J, with 12 bases in the middle. CDR3 length: 16 residues. The germline V gene has CDR1 MGHRA and CDR2 YSYEKL. The CDR3 DNA is TGCGCCAGCAGCCGAGGGAGGGCGACAACTAATGAAAAACTGTTTTTT. Encoded protein: CASSRGRATTNEKLFF.

This clone was seen a handful of times. The J gene is TRBJ2-5, the V gene TRBV25-1; 7 nucleotides agree with TRBD2. The CDR3 is 17 amino acids. Per the germline V gene, CDR1 is MGHDK and CDR2 is SYGVNS. J lost 2 bases, V lost 3 bases, and 12 bases had no gene match. The CDR3 bases are TGTGCCAGCAGTGATCCCTATACCGGGACTACACAAGAGACCCAGTACTTC. Translating gives CASSDPYTGTTQETQYF. The full variable domain, completed using reference TRBV25-1 and TRBJ2-5, is EADIYQTPRYLVIGTGKKITLECSQTMGHDKMYWYQQDPGMELHLIHYSYGVNSTEKGDLSSESTVSRIRTEHFPLTLESARPSHTSQYLCASSDPYTGTTQETQYFGPGTRLLVL.

This clone showed up just a few times. The rearrangement links TRBV7-2 to TRBJ1-6; TRBD1 aligns across 7 bases. Germline CDR1 is SGHTA and CDR2 is FQGNSA. The CDR3 runs to 16 residues. V gave up 5 bases and J gave up 9 bases; unmatched junction bases: 13. The CDR3 nucleotides read TGTGCCAGCAGCGCCCGACAGGGTGGGACCTCTTCACCCCTCCACTTT. Amino acids: CASSARQGGTSSPLHF.

DNA of the CDR3: TGCGCCAGCAGCTTGGTACTAGCGCCCTACAATGAGCAGTTCTTC. Translation: CASSLVLAPYNEQFF. The V and J genes are TRBV5-1 and TRBJ2-1, with 7 bases identical to TRBD2. Germline CDR1 reads SGHRS; CDR2 reads YFSETQ. The V and J ends lost 0 bases and 2 bases, in that order; junction bases with no gene match: 2. The CDR3 spans 15 residues.

This clone was found a few times. The chain recombines TRBV7-8 with TRBJ2-7, with D perhaps matching TRBD2 (5 bases). CDR3 length: 14 amino acids. CDR1 SGHVS and CDR2 FQNEAQ come from the germline V gene. V was pared by 7 bases and J by 5 bases, with 18 bases between. CDR3 DNA sequence: TGTGCCAGCAAACCCCACGCGGGCGCCCACGAGCAGTACTTC. It codes for CASKPHAGAHEQYF.

V usage is TRBV5-1 and J usage is TRBJ2-2; TRBD1 might be the D (6 bases). Between the trimmed V and J ends, which lost 6 bases and 2 bases, there was a span of 14 bases. The CDR3 length is 15 residues. Germline lookup yields CDR1 SGHRS and CDR2 YFSETQ. The CDR3: CASKPATGNTGELFF. The CDR3 DNA reads TGCGCCAGCAAGCCTGCGACAGGAAACACCGGGGAGCTGTTTTTT. Variable domain in full (rest from reference TRBV5-1 and TRBJ2-2): KAGVTQTPRYLIKTRGQQVTLSCSPISGHRSVSWYQQTPGQGLQFLFEYFSETQRNKGNFPGRFSGRQFSNSRSEMNVSTLELGDSALYLCASKPATGNTGELFFGEGSRLTVL.

This clone came up a few times. This chain connects TRBV30 to TRBJ1-2; the D is unclear. CDR1 and CDR2 from the germline V gene are GTSNPN and SVGIG (reference sequence). The CDR3 is made up of 14 amino acids. Trimming shortened V by 0 bases and J by 1 base, and 9 bases separated the two germline ends. CDR3 protein: CAWSVSTRNYGYTF. The CDR3 DNA reads TGTGCCTGGAGTGTATCTACCCGTAACTATGGCTACACCTTC.

This clone showed up just a few times. V and J are TRBV28 and TRBJ1-1; D not resolved. The V gene's germline CDR1 is MDHEN and CDR2 SYDVKM. V was pared by 2 bases and J by 3 bases, with 7 bases between. This CDR3 spans 13 amino acids. CDR3 nucleotide sequence: TGTGCCAGCAGTTTAACAGCGGACACTGAAGCTTTCTTT. Protein sequence: CASSLTADTEAFF.

The chain is built from TRBV7-2 and TRBJ1-2, with 7 nucleotides matching TRBD1. Germline V CDR1 and CDR2: SGHTA, FQGNSA. The V and J ends lost 3 bases and 0 bases, in that order; junction bases with no gene match: 4. The CDR3 consists of 15 residues. The CDR3: CASSLGTDTNYGYTF. CDR3 bases: TGTGCCAGCAGCTTGGGGACAGATACTAACTATGGCTACACCTTC.